This T cell receptor (beta chain) was identified during a study of Graves' ophthalmopathy and Graves' hyperthyroidism. Findings and limits, study-wide: Cross-validated, the 13-signature model showed 87.88%/81.08% sensitivity/specificity, and 80%/75% in the test set. Most thyroid clonotypes with frequency above 0.001 were detected in blood too. Ophthalmopathy progression was predicted by the model at less than 71% sensitivity and approximately 72% specificity.

Investigators amplified TCR beta CDR3 regions from RNA transcripts. Amplification began with first-round RT-PCR using HTBI primers, then second-round multiplex PCR was performed. Each CDR3 protein gets one entry after TCRdb re-called the multiplex PCR reads with MiXCR. The sample yields hundreds of thousands of distinct CDR3 sequences, about 15% seen once. This clonotype was counted at least ten times. The antigen is not known. The CDR3 spans 21 residues. After removal of 3 bases from V and 9 bases from J, the junction contained 23 bases not matched to a gene. Presentation of ophthalmopathy in the donors involved moderate-to-severe activity, CAS ≥3, NOSPECS ≥4 and a duration under 3 months.

This chain joins TRBV12-3 or TRBV12-4 and TRBJ2-4; TRBD2 matches at 13 bases. The sequence was obtained from a woman younger than 45 with Graves' ophthalmopathy. The sample taken for sequencing was blood. DNA for the CDR3: TGTGCCAGCAGTTTTATTCCCTTAAGGACTAGCGGGAGCCGGCATGTGAGCATTCAGTACTTC. Its translation is CASSFIPLRTSGSRHVSIQYF.